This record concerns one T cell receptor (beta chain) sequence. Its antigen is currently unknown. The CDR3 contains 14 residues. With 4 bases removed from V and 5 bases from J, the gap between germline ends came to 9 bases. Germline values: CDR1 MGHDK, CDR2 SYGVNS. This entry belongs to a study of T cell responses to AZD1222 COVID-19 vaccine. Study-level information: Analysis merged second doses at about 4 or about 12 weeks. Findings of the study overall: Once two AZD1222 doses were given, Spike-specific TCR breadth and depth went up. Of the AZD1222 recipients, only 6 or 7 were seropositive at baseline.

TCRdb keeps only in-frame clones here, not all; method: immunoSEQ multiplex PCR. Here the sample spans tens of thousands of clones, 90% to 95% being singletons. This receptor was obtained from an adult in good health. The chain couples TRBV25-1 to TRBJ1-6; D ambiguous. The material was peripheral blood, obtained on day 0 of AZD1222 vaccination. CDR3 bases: TGTGCCAGCAGTGTCATCCGGGATAATTCACCCCTCCACTTT. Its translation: CASSVIRDNSPLHF.